This T cell receptor beta chain is from a study of regulatory T cells in long-lasting Graves disease. Study in general: New Graves' disease cases had less than 3 months of antithyroid drugs. The study, taken as a whole, reports: Persistent cases favored TRBV28, TRBJ1-2 and TRBJ2-5. Analyses excluded thyroid tissue, covering peripheral blood alone.

Researchers made TCR beta libraries by using iRepertoire HTBI primers and running Arm-PCR on CDR3 regions. TCRdb itself ran the multiplex PCR reads through MiXCR, one entry per CDR3 protein. The sample has roughly 360,000 distinct CDR3 sequences, roughly 10% seen once. The sample holds many counts of this clonotype. The antigen remains unidentified. Indicated time point: newly diagnosed GD, antithyroid drugs for less than 3 months. TCR sequences were obtained from RNA taken from PBMCs. Trimming took 8 bases from V and 3 from J; bases not matched to a gene: 6. The CDR3 loop spans 13 amino acids. CDR1 MNHNS and CDR2 SASEGT come from the germline V gene. These sequences were also reported in another study, on T cells in Graves' hyperthyroidism and ophthalmopathy.

The chain carries TRBV6-1 and TRBJ2-7; 8 nucleotides agree with TRBD2. Sequencing was performed on peripheral blood mononuclear cells (PBMCs), taken at new diagnosis, from a patient treated with antithyroid drugs. The source of this sequence is a woman aged 18-35 years with Graves disease. In nucleotides, the CDR3 is TGTGCCAGCCGGACTAGCCAACACTACGAGCAGTACTTC. Protein product: CASRTSQHYEQYF.